The TCR beta chain described here comes from a study of T cell repertoires in cytomegalovirus infection. About the study: Matching HLA type, along with CMV infection, was indicated by public TCR beta signatures.

Germline lookup yields CDR1 LGHNT and CDR2 FRNRAP. V was pared by 0 bases and J by 8 bases, with 5 bases between. The CDR3 loop spans 12 amino acids. In regard to this clonotype: Its antigen remains unidentified.

TCRdb reanalysed the reads using MiXCR and keeps one entry per CDR3 protein. The table records around 360,000 distinct CDR3 sequences, about 32% of them present only once. Broader study findings: Dominating the ex vivo response were HLA-C-restricted CMV-specific TCR beta clonotypes.

This rearrangement joins TRBV12-5 to TRBJ2-1; D unresolved. This specimen was cultured PBMCs, taken from culture after CMV antigen stimulation. The origin of this receptor is a human donor in good health (CMV status not recorded). Some clones in this sample may be carry-over from other donors' samples. CDR3 in amino acids: CASGLVKDEQFF. Here the CDR3 DNA reads TGTGCTAGTGGTTTGGTAAAAGATGAGCAGTTCTTC. The variable domain in full, with the rest retrieved from reference TRBV12-5 and TRBJ2-1, is DARVTQTPRHKVTEMGQEVTMRCQPILGHNTVFWYRQTMMQGLELLAYFRNRAPLDDSGMPKDRFSAEMPDATLATLKIQPSEPRDSAVYFCASGLVKDEQFFGPGTRLTVL.